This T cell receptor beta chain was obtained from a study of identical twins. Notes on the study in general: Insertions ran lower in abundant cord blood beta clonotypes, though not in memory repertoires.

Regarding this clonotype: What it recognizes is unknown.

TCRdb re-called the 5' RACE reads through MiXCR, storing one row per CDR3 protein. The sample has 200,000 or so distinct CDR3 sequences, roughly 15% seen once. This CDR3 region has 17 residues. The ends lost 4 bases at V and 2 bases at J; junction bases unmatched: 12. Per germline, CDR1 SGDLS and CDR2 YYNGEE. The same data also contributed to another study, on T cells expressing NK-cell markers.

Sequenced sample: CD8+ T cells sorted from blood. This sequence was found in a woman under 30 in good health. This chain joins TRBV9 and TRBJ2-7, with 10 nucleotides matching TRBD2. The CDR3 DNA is TGTGCCAGCAGCCCCCGGACTAGCGGAGGCCACCCCTACGAGCAGTACTTC. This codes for CASSPRTSGGHPYEQYF.